The rows below give T cell receptor beta chains drawn from one sample of a study of shared clonotypes between healthy human individuals. The assay was immunoSEQ multiplex PCR, and TCRdb's table has in-frame clones only and misses some. The table records around 500,000 clones, approximately 82% of them present only once. The sequencing sample was made of PBMCs. The receptor source for this set is a middle-aged woman in good health. Some clones in this sample may be carry-over from other donors' samples. The conserved cysteine and the conserved F or W are not part of the CDR3 here. D genes are given only for firm matches.

v_call	d_call	j_call	cdr3_aa
TRBV9	TRBD2	TRBJ2-3	ASSFGLAIDTQY
TRBV6-6	-	TRBJ2-1	ASSYVQGSYNEQF
TRBV5-5	-	TRBJ2-5	ASSLEKGVTQY
TRBV28	TRBD1	TRBJ1-4	ASSLLQGPTNEKLF
TRBV12-5	TRBD1	TRBJ1-3	ASGLVTRAGDSSGNTIY
TRBV19	TRBD2	TRBJ2-2	ASSINLAGTGELF
TRBV2	-	TRBJ2-5	ASSPGRTETQY
TRBV7-8	-	TRBJ1-2	ASSQVGTHYGYT
TRBV9	-	TRBJ1-2	ASSSRDTANYGYT
TRBV5-4	-	TRBJ1-1	ASSLKGMNTEAF
TRBV28	-	TRBJ2-1	ASSSSWVRDLTYNEQF
TRBV6-5	-	TRBJ2-7	ASSRGWASSYEQY
TRBV18	-	TRBJ2-6	ASSPPMGTGANVLT
TRBV14	TRBD2	TRBJ2-1	ASSQDPGTSLKRWNEQF
TRBV29-1	-	TRBJ1-1	SVEQGVGTEAF
TRBV7-9	-	TRBJ2-5	ASSTVWGEGTQY
TRBV10-1	TRBD2	TRBJ2-1	ASSPGLGSYNEQF
TRBV5-1	-	TRBJ2-3	ASSLEGGTDTQY
TRBV6-1	-	TRBJ2-7	ASSEVSYSSYEQY
TRBV6-4	TRBD1	TRBJ2-2	ASSSSGQGNTGELF
TRBV28	-	TRBJ1-2	ASSPLLENYGYT
TRBV2	TRBD2	TRBJ2-1	ASTLVTSVAYNEQF
TRBV28	-	TRBJ2-7	ASSVTGKEYEQY
TRBV10-3	-	TRBJ2-4	AISEYRPGGVAKNIQY
TRBV11-2	TRBD2	TRBJ2-2	ASSPGLANTGELF
TRBV4-1	TRBD1	TRBJ2-1	ASSQEHRGNNEQF
TRBV27	-	TRBJ2-7	ASSLSRDFYEQY
TRBV28	TRBD2	TRBJ2-1	ASSRGGLAGESSYNEQF
TRBV7-6	TRBD1	TRBJ2-5	ASSSLATGGETQY
TRBV4-3	TRBD1	TRBJ1-4	ASSQDGGTENEKLF
TRBV4-1	-	TRBJ1-4	ASSQVPTTTNEKLF
TRBV20-1	-	TRBJ2-5	SAPGFDHMY
TRBV19	-	TRBJ2-2	ASSTRSGGGTGELF
TRBV10-3	-	TRBJ2-3	AISEGQPSADTQY
TRBV18	-	TRBJ1-4	ASSPALDEKLF